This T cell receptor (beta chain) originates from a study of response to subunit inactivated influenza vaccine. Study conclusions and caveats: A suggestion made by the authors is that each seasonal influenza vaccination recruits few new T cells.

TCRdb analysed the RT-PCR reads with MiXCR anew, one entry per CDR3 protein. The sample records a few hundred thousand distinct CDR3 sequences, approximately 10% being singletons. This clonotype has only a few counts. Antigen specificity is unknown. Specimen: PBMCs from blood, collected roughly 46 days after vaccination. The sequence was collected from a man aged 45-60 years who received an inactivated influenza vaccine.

The CDR3 DNA reads TGCGCCAGCAGCCGGACGACTAGCGGGGGGGCCTCTTACAATGAGCAGTTCTTC. Translation: CASSRTTSGGASYNEQFF. The chain is built from TRBV4-3 and TRBJ2-1; 14 nucleotides align to TRBD2. CDR3 length: 18 amino acids. The V segment lost 4 bases and the J segment 4 bases; nucleotides outside the gene matches: 9. CDR1 and CDR2 from the germline V gene are LGHNA and YSLEER.